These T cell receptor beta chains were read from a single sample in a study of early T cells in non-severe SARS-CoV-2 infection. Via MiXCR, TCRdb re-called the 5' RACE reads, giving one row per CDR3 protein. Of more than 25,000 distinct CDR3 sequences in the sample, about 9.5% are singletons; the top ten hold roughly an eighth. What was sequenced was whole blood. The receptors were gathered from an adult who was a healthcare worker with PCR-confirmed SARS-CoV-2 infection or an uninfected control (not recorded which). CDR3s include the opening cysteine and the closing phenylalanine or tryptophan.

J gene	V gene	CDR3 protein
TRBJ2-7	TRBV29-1	CSGKDRAEQYF
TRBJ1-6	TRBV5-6	CASSVRTGGRSYNSPLHF
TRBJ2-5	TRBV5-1	CASSSDGPKGTQYF
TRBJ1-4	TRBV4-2	CASSQDPPTGGNEKLFF
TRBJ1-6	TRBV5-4	CASSPGQGDIGSPLHF
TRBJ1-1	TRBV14	CASSHDRGMAGTEAFF
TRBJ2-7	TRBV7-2	CASGWDSQSYEQYF
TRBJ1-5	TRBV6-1	CASIWTVSNQPQHF
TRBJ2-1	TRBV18	CASSPLVRGGLNEQFF
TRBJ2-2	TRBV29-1	CSATGTGELFF
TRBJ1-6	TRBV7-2	CASSLERSSPLHF
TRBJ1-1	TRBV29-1	CSVRLNLGTEAFF
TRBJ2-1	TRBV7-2	CASSRPGSELYNEQFF
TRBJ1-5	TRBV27	CASSPYGQGVSPQHF
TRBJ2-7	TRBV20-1	CSASSASSYEQYF
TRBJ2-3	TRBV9	CASSRDRRDTQYF
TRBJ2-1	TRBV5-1	CASSSKSGNNEQFF
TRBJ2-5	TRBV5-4	CASSMGDRSQGTQYF
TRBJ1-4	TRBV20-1	CSARSRGSEKLFF
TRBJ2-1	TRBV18	CASSPTPSAGVVAGSSYNEQFF
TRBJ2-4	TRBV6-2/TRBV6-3	CASSRPGTEGNIQYF
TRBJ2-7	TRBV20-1	CSAASGLEGSYEQYF
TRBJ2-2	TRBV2	CARQGAFPAGELFF
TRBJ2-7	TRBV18	CASSRGGNHEQYF
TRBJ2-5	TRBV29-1	CSVEAPFDAQYF
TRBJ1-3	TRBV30	CAWSRGTPSGNTIYF
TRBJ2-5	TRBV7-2	CASSLSNQETQYF
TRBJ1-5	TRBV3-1	CASSQGGGPGNNQPQHF
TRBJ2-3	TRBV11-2	CASSLDVGSTQYF
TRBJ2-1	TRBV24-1	CATSPRRGAFSYNEQFF
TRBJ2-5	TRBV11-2	CASSSGLAAQETQYF
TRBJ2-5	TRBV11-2	CASSWAWGLQETQYF
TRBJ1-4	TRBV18	CASSPKDWEKLFF
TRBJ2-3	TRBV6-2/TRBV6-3	CASRPTGEDTQYF
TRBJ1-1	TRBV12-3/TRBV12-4	CASSPPGDTNTEAFF
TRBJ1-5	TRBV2	CASSEWDSGEHF
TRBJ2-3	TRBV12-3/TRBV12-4	CASTLAGGFTDTQYF
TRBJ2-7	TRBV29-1	CSVARTPYEQYF
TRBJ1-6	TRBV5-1	CASSAAQRNNSPLHF
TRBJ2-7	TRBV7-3	CASSPMTGSYEQYF
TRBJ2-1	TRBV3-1	CASSQLGNARNEQFF
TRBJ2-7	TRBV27	CASSDRGPPYEQYF
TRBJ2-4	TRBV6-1	CASSGDIQNIQYF
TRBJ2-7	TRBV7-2	CASSGGPKREQYF
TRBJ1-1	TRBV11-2	CASSPPPRQDMNTEAFF
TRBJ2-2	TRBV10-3	CAIRQGPGELFF
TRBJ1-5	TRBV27	CASSLRGQGVGNQPQHF
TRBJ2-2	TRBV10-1	CATTDRVTGELFF
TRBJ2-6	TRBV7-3	CASSLNGRSGANVLTF
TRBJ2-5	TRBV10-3	CATRREGPETQYF
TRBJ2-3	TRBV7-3	CASSDGADTQYF
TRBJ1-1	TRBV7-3	CASSSALNTEAFF
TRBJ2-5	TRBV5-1	CASSPRTSGQETQYF